The T cell receptor beta chain described here comes from a study of blood T cell repertoires in COVID-19. As for the study in general: Samples representing acute and convalescent COVID-19 were sourced from the United States, Italy and Spain. T cells, B-cell-depleted T cells, or PBMCs supplied cDNA or gDNA.

Original processing methods: Reference gene primers were amplified, and this amplification served to estimate nucleated cell counts. The method was immunoSEQ multiplex PCR; TCRdb's version includes in-frame clones alone and lacks a portion of them. Clonal size and the V and J genes are those of that table, whereas D and trimming came from the DNA. The data contain about 230,000 clones, 65% to 85% of them seen just once; the ten biggest clones take up approximately 8%. Per germline, CDR1 SGHDT and CDR2 YYEEEE. The CDR3 is 16 amino acids. J was trimmed by 5 bases and V by 0 bases; bases with no gene match: 6.

The rearrangement links TRBV5-6 to TRBJ1-2; 11 bases fit TRBD1. The specimen was peripheral blood. This sequence was found in a woman aged 80 or over with acute or convalescent COVID-19. Here the CDR3 reads CASSLGGQGARYGYTF. Written as DNA, the CDR3 is TGTGCCAGCAGCTTGGGAGGACAGGGGGCTCGGTATGGCTACACCTTC.